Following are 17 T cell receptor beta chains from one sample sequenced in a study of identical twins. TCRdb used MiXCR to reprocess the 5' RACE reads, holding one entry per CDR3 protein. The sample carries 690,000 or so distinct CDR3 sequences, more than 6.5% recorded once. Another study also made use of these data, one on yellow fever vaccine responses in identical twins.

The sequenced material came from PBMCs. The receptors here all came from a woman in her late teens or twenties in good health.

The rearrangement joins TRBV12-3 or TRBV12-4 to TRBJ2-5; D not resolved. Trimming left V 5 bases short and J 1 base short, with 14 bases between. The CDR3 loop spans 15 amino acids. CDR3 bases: TGTGCCAGCAGTGCTATGGGGTTACCCCAAGAGACCCAGTACTTC. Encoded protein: CASSAMGLPQETQYF.

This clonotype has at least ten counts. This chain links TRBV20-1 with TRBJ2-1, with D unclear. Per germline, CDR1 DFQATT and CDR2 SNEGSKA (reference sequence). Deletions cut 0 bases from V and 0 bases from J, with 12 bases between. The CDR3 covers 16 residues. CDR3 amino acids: CSARDRTASSYNEQFF. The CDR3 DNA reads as TGCAGTGCTAGAGATAGGACGGCCAGCTCCTACAATGAGCAGTTCTTC.

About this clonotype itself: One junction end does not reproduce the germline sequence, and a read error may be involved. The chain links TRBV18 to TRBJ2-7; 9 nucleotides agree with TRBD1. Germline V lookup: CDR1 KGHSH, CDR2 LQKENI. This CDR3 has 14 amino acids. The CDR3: CASSPGPQGAGTNF. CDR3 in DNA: TGTGCCAGCTCACCCGGTCCACAGGGGGCGGGGACGAACTTC.

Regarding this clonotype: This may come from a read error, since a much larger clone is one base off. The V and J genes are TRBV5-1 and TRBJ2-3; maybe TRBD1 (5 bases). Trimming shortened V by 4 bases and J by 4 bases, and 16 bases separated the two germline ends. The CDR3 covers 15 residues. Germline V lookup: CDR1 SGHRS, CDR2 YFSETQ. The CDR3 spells CASSIEWGWADTQYF. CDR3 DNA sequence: TGCGCCAGCAGCATAGAATGGGGCTGGGCAGATACGCAGTATTTT.

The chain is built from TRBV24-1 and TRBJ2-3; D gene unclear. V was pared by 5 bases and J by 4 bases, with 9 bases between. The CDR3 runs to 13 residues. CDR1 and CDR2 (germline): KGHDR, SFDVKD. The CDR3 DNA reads TGTGCCACCAGTGTTCTCGCTTCAGATACGCAGTATTTT. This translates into CATSVLASDTQYF.

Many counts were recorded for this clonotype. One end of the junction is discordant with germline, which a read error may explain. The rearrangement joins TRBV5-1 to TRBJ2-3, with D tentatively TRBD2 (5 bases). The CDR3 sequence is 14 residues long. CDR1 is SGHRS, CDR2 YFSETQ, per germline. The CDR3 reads CASSFGDSTDTQYF. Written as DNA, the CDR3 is TGTGCCAGCAGCTTCGGGGATAGCACAGATACGCAGTATTTT.

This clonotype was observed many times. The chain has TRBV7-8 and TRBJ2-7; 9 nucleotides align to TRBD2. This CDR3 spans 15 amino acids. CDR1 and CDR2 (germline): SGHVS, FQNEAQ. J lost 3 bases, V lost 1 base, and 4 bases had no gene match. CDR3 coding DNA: TGTGCCAGCAGCTTAGGGTTAGCGGGAGTCTACGAGCAGTACTTC. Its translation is CASSLGLAGVYEQYF.

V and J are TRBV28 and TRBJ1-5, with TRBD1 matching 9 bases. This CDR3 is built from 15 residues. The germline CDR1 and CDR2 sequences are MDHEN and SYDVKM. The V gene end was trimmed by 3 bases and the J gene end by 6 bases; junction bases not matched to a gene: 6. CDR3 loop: CASSLGQGRTQPQHF. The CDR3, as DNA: TGTGCCAGCAGTTTGGGACAGGGCCGTACTCAGCCCCAGCATTTT.

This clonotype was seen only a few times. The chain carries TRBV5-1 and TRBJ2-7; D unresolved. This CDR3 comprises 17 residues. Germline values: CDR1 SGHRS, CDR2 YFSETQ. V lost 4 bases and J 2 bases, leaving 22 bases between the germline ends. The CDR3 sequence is CASSVGLRQVATYEQYF. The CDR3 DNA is TGCGCCAGCAGCGTGGGCCTTAGGCAGGTAGCTACCTACGAGCAGTACTTC.

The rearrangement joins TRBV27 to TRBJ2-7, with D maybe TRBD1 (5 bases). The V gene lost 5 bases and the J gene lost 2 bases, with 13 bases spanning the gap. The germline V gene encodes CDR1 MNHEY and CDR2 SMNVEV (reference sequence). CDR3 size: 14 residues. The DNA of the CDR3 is TGTGCCAGCAGTCTTCGACAGATCCCCTACGAGCAGTACTTC. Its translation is CASSLRQIPYEQYF.

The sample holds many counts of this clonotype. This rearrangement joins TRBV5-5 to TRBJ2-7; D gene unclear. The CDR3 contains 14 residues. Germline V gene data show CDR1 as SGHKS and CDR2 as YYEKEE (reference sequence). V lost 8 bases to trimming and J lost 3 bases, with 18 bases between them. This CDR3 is CASLPGLARYEQYF. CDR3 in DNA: TGTGCCAGTTTACCGGGCCTCGCCCGCTACGAGCAGTACTTC.

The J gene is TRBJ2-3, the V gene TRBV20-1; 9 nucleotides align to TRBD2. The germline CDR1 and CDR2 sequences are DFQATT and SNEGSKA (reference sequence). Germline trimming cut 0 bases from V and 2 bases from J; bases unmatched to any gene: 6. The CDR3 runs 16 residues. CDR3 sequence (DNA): TGCAGTGCTAGAGATTCCATAGCGGGAGCCACAGATACGCAGTATTTT. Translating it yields CSARDSIAGATDTQYF.

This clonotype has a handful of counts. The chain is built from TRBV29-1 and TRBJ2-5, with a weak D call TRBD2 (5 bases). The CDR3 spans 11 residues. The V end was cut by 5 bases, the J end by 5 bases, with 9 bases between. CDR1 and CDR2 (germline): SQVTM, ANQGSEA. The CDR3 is CSVRDYETQYF. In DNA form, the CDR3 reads TGCAGCGTTCGCGACTATGAGACCCAGTACTTC.

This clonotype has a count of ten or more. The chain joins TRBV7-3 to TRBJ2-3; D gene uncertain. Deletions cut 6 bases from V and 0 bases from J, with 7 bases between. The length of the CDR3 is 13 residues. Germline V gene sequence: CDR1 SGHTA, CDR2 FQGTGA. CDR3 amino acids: CASSTLSTDTQYF. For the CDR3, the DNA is TGTGCCAGCAGTACCCTTAGCACAGATACGCAGTATTTT.

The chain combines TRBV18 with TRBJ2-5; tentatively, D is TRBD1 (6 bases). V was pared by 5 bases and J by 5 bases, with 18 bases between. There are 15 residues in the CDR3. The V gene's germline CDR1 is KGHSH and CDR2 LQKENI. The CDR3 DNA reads TGTGCCAGCTCATCGCAAGCAGGGGCCGGGGAGACCCAGTACTTC. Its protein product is CASSSQAGAGETQYF.

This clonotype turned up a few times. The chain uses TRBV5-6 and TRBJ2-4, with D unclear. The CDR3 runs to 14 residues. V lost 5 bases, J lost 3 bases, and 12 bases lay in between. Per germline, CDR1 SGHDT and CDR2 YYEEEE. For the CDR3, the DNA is TGTGCCAGCAGTCAAGGGTATGACAAAAACATTCAGTACTTC. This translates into CASSQGYDKNIQYF. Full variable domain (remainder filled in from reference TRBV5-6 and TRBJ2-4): DAGVTQSPTHLIKTRGQQVTLRCSPKSGHDTVSWYQQALGQGPQFIFQYYEEEERQRGNFPDRFSGHQFPNYSSELNVNALLLGDSALYLCASSQGYDKNIQYFGAGTRLSVL.

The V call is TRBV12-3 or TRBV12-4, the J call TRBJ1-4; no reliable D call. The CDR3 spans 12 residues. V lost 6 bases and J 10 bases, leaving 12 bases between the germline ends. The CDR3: CASSSPSGKLFF. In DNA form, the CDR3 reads TGTGCCAGCAGCTCGCCCAGTGGAAAACTGTTTTTT.